A selection of T cell receptor beta chains follows, all from one sample in a study of blood T cell repertoires in COVID-19. Sequencing was performed with immunoSEQ multiplex PCR; in TCRdb, only in-frame clones are kept and a portion is missing. The top ten clones hold around 10% of a sample with tens of thousands of clones, roughly 80% of them seen once. Sequences were obtained from peripheral blood. These receptors were obtained from a man over 45 with acute or convalescent COVID-19. Both conserved end residues are part of each CDR3. The D gene is left open where the match is weak. Size is omitted from some rows. Given values are once, few, many or a class for expanded clones.

D	J	V	size	CDR3	DNA
.	TRBJ2-7	TRBV5-7	.	CASSSGREYEQYF	TGTGCCAGCAGCTCTGGACGGGAATACGAGCAGTACTTC
.	TRBJ2-7	TRBV5-4	.	CASSLSSSEQYF	TGTGCCAGCAGCTTGTCGTCTAGCGAGCAGTACTTC
TRBD2	TRBJ2-3	TRBV6-4	few	CAILAGGAPDTQYF	TGTGCCATACTAGCGGGAGGGGCCCCAGATACGCAGTATTTT
.	TRBJ1-5	TRBV10-1	.	CASTRRQGQNPDQPQHF	TGCGCCAGCACACGACGGCAGGGCCAGAACCCGGATCAGCCCCAGCATTTT
TRBD1	TRBJ2-1	TRBV6-1	.	CASSERWDREYNEQFF	TGTGCCAGCAGTGAGCGGTGGGACAGGGAATACAATGAGCAGTTCTTC
.	TRBJ2-3	TRBV24-1	.	CAAATRGSTDTQYF	TGTGCCGCCGCTACCAGGGGAAGCACAGATACGCAGTATTTT
.	TRBJ2-2	TRBV29-1	.	CSAVTGGHTGELFF	TGCAGCGCGGTTACAGGAGGGCACACCGGGGAGCTGTTTTTT
.	TRBJ2-7	TRBV12-3/TRBV12-4	once	CASSLQGNEQYF	TGTGCCAGCAGCTTACAGGGAAACGAGCAGTACTTC
TRBD1	TRBJ2-3	TRBV27	.	CASSLSTGGDTQYF	TGTGCCAGCAGTTTATCGACAGGGGGAGATACGCAGTATTTT
.	TRBJ1-2	TRBV18	.	CASSPPSRGGYTF	TGTGCCAGCTCACCACCGTCCCGGGGGGGCTACACCTTC
TRBD2	TRBJ2-4	TRBV7-2	.	CASSLARLGGDIQYF	TGTGCCAGCAGCTTAGCTCGGCTTGGGGGGGACATTCAGTACTTC
TRBD1	TRBJ2-1	TRBV6-2/TRBV6-3	.	CASSYTQGVVNEQFF	TGTGCCAGCAGTTACACGCAGGGGGTCGTCAATGAGCAGTTCTTC
TRBD1	TRBJ1-3	TRBV14	.	CASSRQGTGNRATGNTIYF	TGTGCCAGCAGCCGACAGGGGACGGGCAATCGGGCCACTGGAAACACCATATATTTT
.	TRBJ2-2	TRBV6-4	.	CASSDSSTGELFF	TGTGCCAGCAGTGATTCCTCCACCGGGGAGCTGTTTTTT
.	TRBJ2-1	TRBV6-5	.	CASSVGVNEQFF	TGTGCCAGCAGCGTAGGGGTAAATGAGCAGTTCTTC
.	TRBJ1-3	TRBV19	.	CASSALGNTIYF	TGTGCCAGTAGTGCACTTGGAAACACCATATATTTT
.	TRBJ1-1	TRBV19	.	CASSINDGMNTEAFF	TGTGCCAGTAGTATAAACGACGGGATGAACACTGAAGCTTTCTTT
.	TRBJ1-2	TRBV28	few	CASSGARDTPSSYGYTF	TGTGCCAGCAGTGGGGCCCGGGACACTCCGTCTAGCTATGGCTACACCTTC
.	TRBJ2-1	TRBV19	.	CASSLQGTVGNEQFF	TGTGCCAGTAGTTTACAGGGAACGGTAGGCAATGAGCAGTTCTTC
.	TRBJ1-6	TRBV19	.	CASSTLGVSEGSPLHF	TGTGCCAGTAGTACTCTAGGGGTTTCCGAAGGATCACCCCTCCACTTT
.	TRBJ1-2	TRBV15	.	CATSRDFGQDGYTF	TGTGCCACCAGCAGAGATTTTGGCCAGGATGGCTACACCTTC
.	TRBJ1-3	TRBV7-8	.	CASSLAGTQAGNTIYF	TGTGCCAGCAGCTTAGCGGGGACACAGGCTGGAAACACCATATATTTT
.	TRBJ1-5	TRBV19	once	CASTDSGGNQPQHF	TGTGCCAGTACCGACTCCGGAGGTAATCAGCCCCAGCATTTT
TRBD1	TRBJ1-5	TRBV5-5	.	CASSLVTGAANQPQHF	TGTGCCAGCAGCTTGGTGACAGGGGCCGCTAATCAGCCCCAGCATTTT
TRBD1	TRBJ1-4	TRBV5-4	.	CASSRGQGEKLFF	TGTGCCAGCAGCCGAGGACAGGGTGAAAAACTGTTTTTT
.	TRBJ2-7	TRBV6-5	.	CASSYRQDEQYF	TGTGCCAGCAGCTATAGACAGGACGAGCAGTACTTC
TRBD2	TRBJ2-7	TRBV6-4	.	CASSPLAGEGYEQYF	TGTGCCAGCAGTCCTCTAGCGGGAGAAGGCTACGAGCAGTACTTC
TRBD2	TRBJ2-1	TRBV5-5	.	CASSLVIAGNEQFF	TGTGCCAGCAGCTTGGTGATAGCGGGAAATGAGCAGTTCTTC
TRBD1	TRBJ1-3	TRBV7-8	.	CASRLTGGENTIYF	TGTGCCAGCAGGCTGACAGGGGGCGAAAACACCATATATTTT
TRBD2	TRBJ2-7	TRBV13	once	CASSLPGTSSYEQYF	TGTGCCAGCAGCTTACCCGGGACTAGCTCCTACGAGCAGTACTTC
.	TRBJ1-5	TRBV7-2	.	CASSLSGEGNQPQHF	TGTGCCAGCAGCTTATCGGGGGAGGGAAATCAGCCCCAGCATTTT
.	TRBJ1-6	TRBV5-1	.	CASSQQGGNSPLHF	TGCGCCAGCAGCCAACAAGGCGGGAATTCACCCCTCCACTTT
TRBD2	TRBJ2-1	TRBV7-2	.	CASSFGKAGEDEQFF	TGTGCCAGCAGCTTTGGAAAAGCGGGAGAGGATGAGCAGTTCTTC